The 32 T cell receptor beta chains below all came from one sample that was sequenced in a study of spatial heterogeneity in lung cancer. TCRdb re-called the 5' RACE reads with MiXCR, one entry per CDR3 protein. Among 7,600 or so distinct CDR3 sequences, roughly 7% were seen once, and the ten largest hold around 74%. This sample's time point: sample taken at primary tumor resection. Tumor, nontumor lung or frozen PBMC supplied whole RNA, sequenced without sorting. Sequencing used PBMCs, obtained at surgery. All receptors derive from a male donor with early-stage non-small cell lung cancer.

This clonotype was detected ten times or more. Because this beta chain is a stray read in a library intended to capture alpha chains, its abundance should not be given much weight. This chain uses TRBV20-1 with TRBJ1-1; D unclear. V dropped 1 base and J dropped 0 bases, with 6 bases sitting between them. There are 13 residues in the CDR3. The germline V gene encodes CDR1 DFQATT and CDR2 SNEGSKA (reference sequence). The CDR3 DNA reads TGCAGTGCTAGAGCCTCTTTGAACACTGAAGCTTTCTTT. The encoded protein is CSARASLNTEAFF.

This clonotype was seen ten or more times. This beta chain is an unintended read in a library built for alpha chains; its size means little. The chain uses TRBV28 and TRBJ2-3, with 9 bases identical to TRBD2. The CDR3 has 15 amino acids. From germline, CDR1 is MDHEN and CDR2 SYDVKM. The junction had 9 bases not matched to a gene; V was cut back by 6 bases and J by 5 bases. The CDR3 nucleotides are TGTGCCAGCAGCCAGCGGGGGGCCGGGGGAGATACGCAGTATTTT. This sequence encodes CASSQRGAGGDTQYF.

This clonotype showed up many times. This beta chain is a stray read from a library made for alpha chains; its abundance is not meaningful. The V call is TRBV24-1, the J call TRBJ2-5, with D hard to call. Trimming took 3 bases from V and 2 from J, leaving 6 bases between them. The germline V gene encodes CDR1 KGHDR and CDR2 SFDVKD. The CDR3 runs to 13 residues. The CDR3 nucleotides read TGTGCCACCAGTGATGCTCAGCAAGAGACCCAGTACTTC. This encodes CATSDAQQETQYF.

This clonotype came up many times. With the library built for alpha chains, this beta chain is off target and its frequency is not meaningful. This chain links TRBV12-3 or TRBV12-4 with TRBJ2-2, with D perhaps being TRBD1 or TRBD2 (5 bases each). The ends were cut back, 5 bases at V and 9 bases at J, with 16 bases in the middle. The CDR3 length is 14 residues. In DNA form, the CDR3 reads TGTGCCAGCAGTATGGACTTGGGGGAACGGGAGCTGTTTTTT. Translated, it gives CASSMDLGERELFF.

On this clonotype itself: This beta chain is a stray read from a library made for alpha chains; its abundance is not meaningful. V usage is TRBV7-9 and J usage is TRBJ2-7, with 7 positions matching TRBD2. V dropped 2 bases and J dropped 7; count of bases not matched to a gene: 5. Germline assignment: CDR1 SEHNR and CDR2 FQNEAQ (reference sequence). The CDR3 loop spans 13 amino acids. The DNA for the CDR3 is TGTGCCAGCAGCTTATTGACTAGCTGGGAGCAGTACTTC. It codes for CASSLLTSWEQYF.

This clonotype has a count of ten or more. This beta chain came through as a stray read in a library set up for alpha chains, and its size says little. In DNA form, the CDR3 reads TGTGCCAGCAGCTTAGATATCCTGGTGGCCCTCCACTTT. This codes for CASSLDILVALHF. J is TRBJ1-6 and V is TRBV7-9; D unclear. This CDR3 region has 13 residues. The germline V and J ends were trimmed by 1 base and 14 bases, with 12 bases remaining between them. From germline, CDR1 is SEHNR and CDR2 FQNEAQ (reference sequence).

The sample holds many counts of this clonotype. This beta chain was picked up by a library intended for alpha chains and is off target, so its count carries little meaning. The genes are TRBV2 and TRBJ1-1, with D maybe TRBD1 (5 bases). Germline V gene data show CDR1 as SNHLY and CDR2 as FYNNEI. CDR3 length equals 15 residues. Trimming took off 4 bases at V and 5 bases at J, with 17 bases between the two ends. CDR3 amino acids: CASSGNYGGLTEAFF. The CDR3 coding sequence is TGTGCCAGCAGTGGAAATTATGGGGGATTAACTGAAGCTTTCTTT.

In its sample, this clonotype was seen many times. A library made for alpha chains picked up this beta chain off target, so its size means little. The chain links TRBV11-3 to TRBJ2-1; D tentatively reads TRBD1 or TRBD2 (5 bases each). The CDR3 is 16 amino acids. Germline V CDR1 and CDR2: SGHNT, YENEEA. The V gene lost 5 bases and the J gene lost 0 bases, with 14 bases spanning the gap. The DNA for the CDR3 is TGTGCCAGCAGCCCTCCTGAGGGGAGCTCCTACAATGAGCAGTTCTTC. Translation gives CASSPPEGSSYNEQFF.

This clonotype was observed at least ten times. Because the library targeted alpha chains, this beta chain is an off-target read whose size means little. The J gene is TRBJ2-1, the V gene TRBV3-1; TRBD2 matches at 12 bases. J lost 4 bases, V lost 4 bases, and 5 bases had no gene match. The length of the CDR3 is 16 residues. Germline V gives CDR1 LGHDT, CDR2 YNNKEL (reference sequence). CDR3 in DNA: TGTGCCAGCAGCCCCTCCGGGACTAGCGGGTACAATGAGCAGTTCTTC. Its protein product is CASSPSGTSGYNEQFF.

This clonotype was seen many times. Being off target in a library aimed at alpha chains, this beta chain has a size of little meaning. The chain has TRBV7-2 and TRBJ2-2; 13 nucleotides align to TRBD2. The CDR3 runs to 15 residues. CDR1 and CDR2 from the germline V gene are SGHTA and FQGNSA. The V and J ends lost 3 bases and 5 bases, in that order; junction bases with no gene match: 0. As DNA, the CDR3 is TGTGCCAGCAGCTTGGGACTAGCGGGAACCGGGGAGCTGTTTTTT. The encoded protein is CASSLGLAGTGELFF.

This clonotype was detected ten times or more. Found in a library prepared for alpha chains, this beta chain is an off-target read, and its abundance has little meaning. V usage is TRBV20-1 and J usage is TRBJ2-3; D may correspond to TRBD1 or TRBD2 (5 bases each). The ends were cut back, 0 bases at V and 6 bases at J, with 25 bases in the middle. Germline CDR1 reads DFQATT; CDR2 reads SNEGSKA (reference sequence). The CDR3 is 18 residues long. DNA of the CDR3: TGCAGTGCTAGAGATATTGGGGGACGCCGGGGCAGAGGGGATACGCAGTATTTT. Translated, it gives CSARDIGGRRGRGDTQYF.

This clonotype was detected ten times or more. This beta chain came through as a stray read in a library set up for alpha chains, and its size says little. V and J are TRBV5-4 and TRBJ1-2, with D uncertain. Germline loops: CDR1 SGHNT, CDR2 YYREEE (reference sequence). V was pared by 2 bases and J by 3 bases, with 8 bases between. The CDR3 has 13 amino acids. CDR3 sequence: CASSFRSDYGYTF. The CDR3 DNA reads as TGTGCCAGCAGCTTTAGGAGCGACTATGGCTACACCTTC.

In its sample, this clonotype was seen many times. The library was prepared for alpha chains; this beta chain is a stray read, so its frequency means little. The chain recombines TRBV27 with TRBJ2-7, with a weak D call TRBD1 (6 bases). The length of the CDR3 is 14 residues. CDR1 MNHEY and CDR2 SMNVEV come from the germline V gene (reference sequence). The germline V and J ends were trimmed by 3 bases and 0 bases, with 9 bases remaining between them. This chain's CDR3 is CASSLRDTSYEQYF. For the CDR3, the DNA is TGTGCCAGCAGTTTGAGGGACACCTCCTACGAGCAGTACTTC.

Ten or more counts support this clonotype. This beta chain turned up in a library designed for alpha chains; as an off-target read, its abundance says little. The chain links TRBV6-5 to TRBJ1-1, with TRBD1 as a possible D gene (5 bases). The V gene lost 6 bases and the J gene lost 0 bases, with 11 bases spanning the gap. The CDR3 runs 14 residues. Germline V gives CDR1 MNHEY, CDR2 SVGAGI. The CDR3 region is CASSPGTVNTEAFF. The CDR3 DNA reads TGTGCCAGCAGCCCCGGGACGGTGAACACTGAAGCTTTCTTT.

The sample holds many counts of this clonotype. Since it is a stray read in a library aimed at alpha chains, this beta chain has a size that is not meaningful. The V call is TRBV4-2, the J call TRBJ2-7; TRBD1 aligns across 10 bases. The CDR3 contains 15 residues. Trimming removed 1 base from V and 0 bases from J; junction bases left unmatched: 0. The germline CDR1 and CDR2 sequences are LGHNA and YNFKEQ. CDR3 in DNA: TGTGCCAGCAGCCAAGGACAGGGGGCCTCCTACGAGCAGTACTTC. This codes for CASSQGQGASYEQYF.

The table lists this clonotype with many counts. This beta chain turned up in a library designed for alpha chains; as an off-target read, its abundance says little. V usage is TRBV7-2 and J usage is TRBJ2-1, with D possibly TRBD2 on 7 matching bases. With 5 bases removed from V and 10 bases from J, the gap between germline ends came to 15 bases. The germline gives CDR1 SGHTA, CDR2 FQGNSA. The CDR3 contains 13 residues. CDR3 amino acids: CASSGGAGREQFF. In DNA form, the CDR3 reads TGTGCCAGCAGCGGGGGGGCAGGCAGGGAGCAGTTCTTC.

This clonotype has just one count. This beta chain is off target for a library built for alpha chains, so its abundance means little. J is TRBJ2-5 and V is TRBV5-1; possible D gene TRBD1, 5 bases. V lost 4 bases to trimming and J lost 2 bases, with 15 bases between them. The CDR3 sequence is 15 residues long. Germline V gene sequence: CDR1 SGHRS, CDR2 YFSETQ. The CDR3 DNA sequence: TGCGCCAGCAGCGTGGTGGCGGACAATCAAGAGACCCAGTACTTC. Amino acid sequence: CASSVVADNQETQYF.

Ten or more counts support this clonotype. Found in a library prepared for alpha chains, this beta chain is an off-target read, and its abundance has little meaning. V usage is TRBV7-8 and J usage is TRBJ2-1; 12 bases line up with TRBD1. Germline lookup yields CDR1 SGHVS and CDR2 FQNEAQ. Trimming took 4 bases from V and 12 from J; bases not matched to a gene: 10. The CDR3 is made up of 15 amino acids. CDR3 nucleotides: TGTGCCAGCAGCTCCGGGACAGGGGGCGTTCTCGGGCAGTTCTTC. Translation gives CASSSGTGGVLGQFF.

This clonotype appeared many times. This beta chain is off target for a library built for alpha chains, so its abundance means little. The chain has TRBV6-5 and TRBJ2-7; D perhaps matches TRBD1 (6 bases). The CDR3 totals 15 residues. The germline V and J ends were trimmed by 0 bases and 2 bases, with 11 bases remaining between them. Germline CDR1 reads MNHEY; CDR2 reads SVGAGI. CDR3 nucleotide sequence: TGTGCCAGCAGTTACTCGGAGACAGGACCCTACGAGCAGTACTTC. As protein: CASSYSETGPYEQYF.

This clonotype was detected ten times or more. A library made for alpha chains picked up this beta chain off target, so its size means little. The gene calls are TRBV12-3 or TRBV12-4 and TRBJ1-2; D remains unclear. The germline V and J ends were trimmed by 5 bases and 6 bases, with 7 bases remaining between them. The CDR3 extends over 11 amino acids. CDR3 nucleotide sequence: TGTGCCAGCAGTGTGGACGATGGCTACACCTTC. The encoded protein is CASSVDDGYTF.

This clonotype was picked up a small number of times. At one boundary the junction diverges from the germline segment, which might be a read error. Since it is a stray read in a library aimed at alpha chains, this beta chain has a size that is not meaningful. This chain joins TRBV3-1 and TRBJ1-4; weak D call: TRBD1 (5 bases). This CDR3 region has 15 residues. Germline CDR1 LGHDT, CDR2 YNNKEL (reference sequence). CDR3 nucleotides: TGTGCCAGCAGCAAAGACTATCAGGGCGGGGAAAAACTGTTTTTT. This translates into CASSKDYQGGEKLFF.

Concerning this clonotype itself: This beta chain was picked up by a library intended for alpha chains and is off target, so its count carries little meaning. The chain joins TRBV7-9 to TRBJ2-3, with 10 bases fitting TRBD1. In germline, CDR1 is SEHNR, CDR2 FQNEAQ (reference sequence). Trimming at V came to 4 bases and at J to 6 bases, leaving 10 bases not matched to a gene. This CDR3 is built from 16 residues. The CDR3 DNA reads TGTGCCAGCAGCTCCCGGGACAGGGGAACCGGGGATACGCAGTATTTT. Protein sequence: CASSSRDRGTGDTQYF.

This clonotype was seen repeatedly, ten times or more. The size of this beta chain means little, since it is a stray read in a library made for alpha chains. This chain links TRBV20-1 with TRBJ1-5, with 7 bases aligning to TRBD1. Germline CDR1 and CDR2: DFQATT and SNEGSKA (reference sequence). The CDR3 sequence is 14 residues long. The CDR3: CSVKDRVGNQPQHF. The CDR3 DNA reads TGCAGCGTTAAAGACAGGGTAGGCAATCAGCCCCAGCATTTT.

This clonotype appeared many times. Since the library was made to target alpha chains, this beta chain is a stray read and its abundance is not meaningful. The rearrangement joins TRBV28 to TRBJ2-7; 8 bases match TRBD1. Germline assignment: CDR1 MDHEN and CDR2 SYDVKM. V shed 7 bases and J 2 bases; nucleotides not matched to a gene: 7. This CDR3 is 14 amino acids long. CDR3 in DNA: TGTGCCAGCAAATCAGGGGGCGCGACCTACGAGCAGTACTTC. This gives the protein CASKSGGATYEQYF.

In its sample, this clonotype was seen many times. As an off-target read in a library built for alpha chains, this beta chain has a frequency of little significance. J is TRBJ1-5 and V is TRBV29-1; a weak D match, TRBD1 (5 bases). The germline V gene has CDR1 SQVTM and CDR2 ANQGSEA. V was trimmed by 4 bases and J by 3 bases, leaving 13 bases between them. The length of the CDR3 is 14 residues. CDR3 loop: CSVAQGAVNQPQHF. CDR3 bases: TGCAGCGTTGCCCAGGGAGCGGTCAATCAGCCCCAGCATTTT. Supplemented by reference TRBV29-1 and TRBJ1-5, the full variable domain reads SAVISQKPSRDICQRGTSLTIQCQVDSQVTMMFWYRQQPGQSLTLIATANQGSEATYESGFVIDKFPISRPNLTFSTLTVSNMSPEDSSIYLCSVAQGAVNQPQHFGDGTRLSIL.

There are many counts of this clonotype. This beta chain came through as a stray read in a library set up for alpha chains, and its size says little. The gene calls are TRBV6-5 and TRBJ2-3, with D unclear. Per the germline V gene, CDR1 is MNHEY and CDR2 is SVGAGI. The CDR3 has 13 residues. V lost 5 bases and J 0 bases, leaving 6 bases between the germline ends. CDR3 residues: CASSKPSTDTQYF. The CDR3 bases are TGTGCCAGCAGTAAACCTAGCACAGATACGCAGTATTTT.

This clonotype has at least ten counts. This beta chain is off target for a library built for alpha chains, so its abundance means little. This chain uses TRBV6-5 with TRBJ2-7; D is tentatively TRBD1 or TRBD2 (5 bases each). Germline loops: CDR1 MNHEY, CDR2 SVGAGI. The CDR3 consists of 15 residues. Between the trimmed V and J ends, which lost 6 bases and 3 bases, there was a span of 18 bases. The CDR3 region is CASSLTGARDYEQYF. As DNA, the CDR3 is TGTGCCAGCAGCCTCACAGGCGCCCGGGACTACGAGCAGTACTTC.

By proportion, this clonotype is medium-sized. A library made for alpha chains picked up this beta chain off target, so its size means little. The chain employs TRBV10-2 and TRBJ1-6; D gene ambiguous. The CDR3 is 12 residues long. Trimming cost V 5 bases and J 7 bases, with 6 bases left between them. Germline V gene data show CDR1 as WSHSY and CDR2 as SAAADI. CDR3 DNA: TGCGCCAGCAGTTTACAGAATTCACCCCTCCACTTT. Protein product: CASSLQNSPLHF.

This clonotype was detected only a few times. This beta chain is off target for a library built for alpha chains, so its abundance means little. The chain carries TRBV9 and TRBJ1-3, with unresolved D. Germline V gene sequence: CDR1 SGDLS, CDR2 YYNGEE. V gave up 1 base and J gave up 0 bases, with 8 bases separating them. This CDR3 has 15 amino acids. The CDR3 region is CASSVQDHSGNTIYF. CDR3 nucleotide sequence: TGTGCCAGCAGCGTACAGGACCACTCTGGAAACACCATATATTTT.

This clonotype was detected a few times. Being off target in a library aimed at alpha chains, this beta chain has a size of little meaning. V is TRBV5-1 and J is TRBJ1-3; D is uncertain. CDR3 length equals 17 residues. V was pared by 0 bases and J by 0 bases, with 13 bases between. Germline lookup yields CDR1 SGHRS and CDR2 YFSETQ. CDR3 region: CASSLAASTPSGNTIYF. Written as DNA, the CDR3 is TGCGCCAGCAGCTTGGCGGCCAGTACTCCCTCTGGAAACACCATATATTTT.

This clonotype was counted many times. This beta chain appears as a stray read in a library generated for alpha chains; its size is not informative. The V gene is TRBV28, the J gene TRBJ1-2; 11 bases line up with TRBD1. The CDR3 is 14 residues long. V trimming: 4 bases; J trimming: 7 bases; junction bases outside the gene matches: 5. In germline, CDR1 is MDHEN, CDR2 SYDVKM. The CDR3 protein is CASSSGTGGLGYTF. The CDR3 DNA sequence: TGTGCCAGCAGTTCCGGGACAGGGGGACTTGGCTACACCTTC.

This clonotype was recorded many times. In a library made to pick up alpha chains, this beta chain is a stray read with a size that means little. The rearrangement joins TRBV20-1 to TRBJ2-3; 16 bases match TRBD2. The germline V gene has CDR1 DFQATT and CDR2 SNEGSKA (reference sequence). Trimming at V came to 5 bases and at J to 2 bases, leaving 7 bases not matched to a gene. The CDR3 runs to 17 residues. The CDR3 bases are TGCAGTGCTGAGGATGGGACTAGCGGGGGGGTCACAGATACGCAGTATTTT. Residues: CSAEDGTSGGVTDTQYF.